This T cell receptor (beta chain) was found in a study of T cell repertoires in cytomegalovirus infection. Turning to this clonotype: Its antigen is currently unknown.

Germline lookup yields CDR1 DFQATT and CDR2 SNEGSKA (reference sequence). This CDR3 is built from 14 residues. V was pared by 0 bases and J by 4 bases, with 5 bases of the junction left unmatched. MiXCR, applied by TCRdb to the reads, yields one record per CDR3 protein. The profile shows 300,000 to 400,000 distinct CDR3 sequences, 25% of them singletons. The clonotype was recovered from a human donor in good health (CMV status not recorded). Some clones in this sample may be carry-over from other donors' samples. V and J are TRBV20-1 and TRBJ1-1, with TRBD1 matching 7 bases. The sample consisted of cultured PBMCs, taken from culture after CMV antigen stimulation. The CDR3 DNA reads TGCAGTGCTAGAGATCTTTCAGGGGGCACTGAAGCTTTCTTT. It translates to CSARDLSGGTEAFF.